The TCR beta chain described here comes from a study of beta chain features in type 1 diabetes (dated 2018 in TCRdb). The study in broad terms: Mean age, gender distribution, total cell number and subset yield did not differ between patients and healthy donors. In the study, TCRB repertoires of sorted circulating CD4+ T cell subsets from recently diagnosed type 1 diabetes patients were compared with those of matched healthy donors. Naive and central memory subsets were obtained from all 30 or so donors, but regulatory and stem cell-like memory subsets were isolated from only 8 patients and roughly eight healthy donors. Across all samples, some 100,000,000 sorted cells were examined, and cell number per subset correlated strongly with RNA yield. The research as a whole found: At VDJ recombination sites, type 1 diabetes patients had fewer insertions and more deleted nucleotides, which implies abnormalities in thymic rearrangement. HLA sub-analyses involved small numbers of individuals, so any influence of HLA type on TCRB rearrangement remained unresolved. Naive, central memory and regulatory TCRB repertoires appeared more similar among patients than among healthy donors. Type 1 diabetes patients showed a moderate but significant shortening of TCRB CDR3 length in all four CD4+ subsets. Because cDNA was sequenced instead of genomic DNA, highly expressing activated cells could be over-represented, though the groups showed no difference in activation or CD3 levels. PCR may preferentially amplify shorter templates, but because patient and control samples were amplified and corrected together, any resulting skew would affect both groups equally.

With respect to this clone: Its antigen specificity is not known. No base quality information exists; no much larger clone differs at one position.

From the germline V gene (reference sequence), CDR1 is MNHNY and CDR2 is SVGAGI. Here V drops 5 bases and J drops 2 bases, and the junction holds 2 bases not matched to any gene. Including cysteine and phenylalanine, the CDR3 has 13 amino acids. Only the CDR3 DNA stays, 39 bases, in frame from base 1. The entire amount of isolated RNA was reverse transcribed using the High Capacity cDNA Reverse Transcription Kit, so the sequenced TCRB transcripts were expressed ones. Deep immunoSEQ sequencing was performed on naive, central memory and regulatory T cell samples, with an average of about 3.6 million total reads per sample. Sorted cells were lysed in RLT buffer and RNA was extracted with DNase-treated RNeasy Micro or Mini kits, depending on cell number. To prevent cross-contamination, every cell subset was processed on its own, while patient and healthy donor samples were processed together. Using the immunoSEQ multiplex PCR, TCRB sequences were amplified from cDNA into 87-bp fragments spanning the CDR3 region. Amplicons were sequenced on the Illumina HiSeq platform. The study's own analysis went as follows. PCR bias was corrected computationally using synthetic template baselines, and reads within Hamming distance 2 were collapsed, with unmergeable singletons discarded. Reads were aligned against IMGT so that V, D and J genes, CDR3 length and insertions or deletions at six rearrangement sites could be assigned. Within each subset, clonotype counts were normalized to sorted cell number, and only after that were true diversity and Gini coefficients computed with the tcR R package. Repertoire sharing was quantified using the overlap coefficient calculated on TCRB nucleotide sequences. The immuneACCESS repertoire file appears here via TCRdb, limited to in-frame rearrangements. These files lack a portion of the clones; in checked studies, under half of the deficit traces to unresolved V genes, and the cause of the others is not known. The V and J calls and clone size come from that table; D and trimming were worked out from the DNA. Across this sample there are 150,000 to 200,000 clones, with approximately 8.1% seen only once. The ten largest account for approximately 0.5% of the sample.

A single peripheral blood draw of about 116 mL on average was collected from each donor into heparinised tubes. Naive, central memory, regulatory and stem cell-like memory CD4+ T cells were sorted on a BD FACSAria II using a panel including CD45RO, CCR7, CD25, CD127, CD95 and CD27. Purity was above 98% for every sorted population. Right away, PBMCs were isolated by Lymphoprep density gradient centrifugation and were stained directly, with no culture step. So that batch effects would be minimized, each experiment stained and sorted samples in pairs, pairing one healthy donor with one patient. The sample comprised central memory CD4+ T cells from blood. Here the chain combines TRBV6-6 and TRBJ2-7; TRBD1 fits 8 bases in the junction. This clonotype was sampled from a man aged 18 to 30 with type 1 diabetes. The nucleotides read TGTGCCAGCAGTAGACAGGGGCCCTACGAGCAGTACTTC. Translated, this is CASSRQGPYEQYF.